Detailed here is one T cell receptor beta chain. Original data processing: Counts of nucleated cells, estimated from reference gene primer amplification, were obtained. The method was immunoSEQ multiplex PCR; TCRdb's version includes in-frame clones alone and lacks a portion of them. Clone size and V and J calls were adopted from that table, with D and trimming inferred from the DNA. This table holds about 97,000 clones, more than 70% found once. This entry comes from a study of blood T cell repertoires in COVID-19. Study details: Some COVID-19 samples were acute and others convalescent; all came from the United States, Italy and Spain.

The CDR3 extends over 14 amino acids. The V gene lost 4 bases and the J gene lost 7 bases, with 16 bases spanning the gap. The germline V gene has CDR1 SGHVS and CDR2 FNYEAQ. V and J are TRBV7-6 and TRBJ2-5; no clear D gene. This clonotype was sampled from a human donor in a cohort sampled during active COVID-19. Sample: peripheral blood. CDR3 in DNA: TGTGCCAGCAGCTCCCATGTGGCCGATGGGACCCAGTACTTC. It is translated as CASSSHVADGTQYF.